Each of the 31 T cell receptor beta chains below was sequenced from the same sample in a study of early T cells in non-severe SARS-CoV-2 infection. TCRdb called the 5' RACE reads again in MiXCR, with one record for every CDR3 protein. The data contain under 35,000 distinct CDR3 sequences, more than 6% of them seen just once; the ten biggest clones take up roughly 4.1%. Sequencing input: whole blood. These receptors all come from an adult who was a healthcare worker with PCR-confirmed SARS-CoV-2 infection or an uninfected control (not recorded which).

This clonotype was recorded many times. The chain combines TRBV20-1 with TRBJ1-2; D is unclear. The CDR3 runs 12 residues. From germline, CDR1 is DFQATT and CDR2 SNEGSKA (reference sequence). Deletions cut 5 bases from V and 0 bases from J, with 7 bases between. The CDR3: CSAPRANYGYTF. CDR3 bases: TGCAGTGCTCCGCGAGCTAACTATGGCTACACCTTC.

This clonotype has just a few counts. This chain joins TRBV7-9 and TRBJ2-5; 10 bases are a match to TRBD1. Germline-derived CDR1 and CDR2 are SEHNR and FQNEAQ (reference sequence). This CDR3 has 15 residues. V was pared by 6 bases and J by 2 bases, with 6 bases of the junction left unmatched. As DNA, the CDR3 is TGTGCCAGCAGGAACCCGGGACAGGGGCAAGAGACCCAGTACTTC. It specifies CASRNPGQGQETQYF.

This clonotype has a count of ten or more. The chain couples TRBV5-1 to TRBJ2-3; D gene uncertain. V was cut by 4 bases and J by 0 bases, with 9 bases left in between. This CDR3 spans 14 amino acids. From germline, CDR1 is SGHRS and CDR2 YFSETQ. In DNA, the CDR3 is TGCGCCAGCAGCCAAACAGTAAGCACAGATACGCAGTATTTT. Amino acid sequence: CASSQTVSTDTQYF.

The rearrangement joins TRBV19 to TRBJ2-1, with TRBD2 matching over 8 bases. This CDR3 region has 14 residues. The germline V gene encodes CDR1 LNHDA and CDR2 SQIVND (reference sequence). The ends lost 5 bases at V and 8 bases at J; junction bases unmatched: 8. The CDR3 sequence is CASSPLAGADEQFF. In DNA, the CDR3 is TGTGCCAGTAGTCCGCTAGCGGGTGCCGATGAGCAGTTCTTC.

J is TRBJ2-7 and V is TRBV29-1, with D possibly TRBD1 on 5 matching bases. CDR1 SQVTM and CDR2 ANQGSEA come from the germline V gene. Trimming took 7 bases from V and 3 from J, leaving 13 bases between them. This CDR3 is built from 12 residues. CDR3 sequence: CSAGHSNYEQYF. For the CDR3, the DNA is TGCAGCGCAGGACACAGCAACTACGAGCAGTACTTC.

This clonotype was seen only a few times. The chain recombines TRBV25-1 with TRBJ2-4, with D uncertain. Germline V gene sequence: CDR1 MGHDK, CDR2 SYGVNS. CDR3 length: 15 residues. The ends were cut back, 1 base at V and 3 bases at J, with 10 bases in the middle. CDR3 region: CASSEFSGVKNIQYF. The CDR3 bases are TGTGCCAGCAGTGAATTCTCAGGAGTCAAAAACATTCAGTACTTC. Full variable domain (outside the CDR3, taken from reference TRBV25-1 and TRBJ2-4): EADIYQTPRYLVIGTGKKITLECSQTMGHDKMYWYQQDPGMELHLIHYSYGVNSTEKGDLSSESTVSRIRTEHFPLTLESARPSHTSQYLCASSEFSGVKNIQYFGAGTRLSVL.

This clonotype has a count of ten or more. The chain is built from TRBV3-1 and TRBJ2-3; D uncertain. Germline V gene lookup returns CDR1 LGHDT and CDR2 YNNKEL (reference sequence). V was clipped by 0 bases and J by 0 bases, with 7 bases between them. The CDR3 has 15 amino acids. The CDR3 DNA reads TGTGCCAGCAGCCAAGAAGTGGTTAGCACAGATACGCAGTATTTT. This gives the protein CASSQEVVSTDTQYF.

The chain employs TRBV5-4 and TRBJ2-7; no reliable D call. The V gene lost 0 bases and the J gene lost 0 bases, with 13 bases spanning the gap. The CDR3 spans 16 residues. Germline V gene sequence: CDR1 SGHNT, CDR2 YYREEE (reference sequence). This CDR3 reads CASSLDALANSYEQYF. CDR3 DNA: TGTGCCAGCAGCTTGGACGCACTCGCGAACTCCTACGAGCAGTACTTC.

This clonotype was detected many times. This rearrangement joins TRBV6-1 to TRBJ1-5; possibly TRBD1 for D (6 bases). Germline assignment: CDR1 MNHNS and CDR2 SASEGT. This CDR3 has 16 residues. The ends were cut back, 1 base at V and 0 bases at J, with 10 bases in the middle. CDR3 in DNA: TGTGCCAGCAGTGAAGGAGGGACATATAGCAATCAGCCCCAGCATTTT. Translating gives CASSEGGTYSNQPQHF.

This clonotype was observed a few times. The DNA of the CDR3 is TGTGCCAGCAGCGTAGGAGGGACTAGCGGTGAGCAGTTCTTC. Residues: CASSVGGTSGEQFF. The rearrangement uses TRBV9 and TRBJ2-1, with TRBD2 identical over 11 bases. V dropped 0 bases and J dropped 9; count of bases not matched to a gene: 2. CDR1 SGDLS and CDR2 YYNGEE come from the germline V gene. The CDR3 totals 14 residues. The whole variable domain, remainder taken from reference TRBV9 and TRBJ2-1, is DSGVTQTPKHLITATGQRVTLRCSPRSGDLSVYWYQQSLDQGLQFLIQYYNGEERAKGNILERFSAQQFPDLHSELNLSSLELGDSALYFCASSVGGTSGEQFFGPGTRLTVL.

This clonotype was seen at least ten times. The chain employs TRBV7-9 and TRBJ2-1; 11 bases match TRBD2. Unmatched junction bases numbered 16, after V lost 5 bases and J lost 4 bases. CDR3 length: 19 residues. Germline V gene sequence: CDR1 SEHNR, CDR2 FQNEAQ (reference sequence). The CDR3 spells CASSPQSLAGGVTYNEQFF. The CDR3 coding sequence is TGTGCCAGCAGCCCCCAATCCTTAGCGGGAGGGGTTACTTACAATGAGCAGTTCTTC.

This clonotype was observed a handful of times. This rearrangement joins TRBV28 to TRBJ2-3, with 7 nucleotides matching TRBD2. The germline gives CDR1 MDHEN, CDR2 SYDVKM. J lost 0 bases, V lost 3 bases, and 12 bases had no gene match. This CDR3 spans 18 amino acids. The DNA for the CDR3 is TGTGCCAGCAGTTTCAGCGCGGGAGCGGACCCTAGCACAGATACGCAGTATTTT. Translation gives CASSFSAGADPSTDTQYF.

A few counts support this clonotype. V and J are TRBV6-2 or TRBV6-3 and TRBJ1-1, with TRBD1 matching 7 bases. The ends lost 6 bases at V and 6 bases at J; junction bases unmatched: 7. Germline V lookup: CDR1 MNHEY, CDR2 SVGEGT. The CDR3 runs 13 residues. CDR3 nucleotide sequence: TGTGCCAGCAGGATGACAGGGCGGGCTGAAGCTTTCTTT. Encoded protein: CASRMTGRAEAFF.

About this clonotype itself: Because the CDR3 is missing its conserved closing phenylalanine or tryptophan, this is likely a read error. The chain links TRBV10-3 to TRBJ2-6, with 8 bases matching TRBD1. Looked up from germline, CDR1 is ENHRY and CDR2 is SYGVKD. Trimming took 6 bases from V and 0 from J; bases not matched to a gene: 4. The CDR3 is 16 amino acids. The chain's CDR3 is CAISRTGSSGANVLTL. The CDR3 coding sequence is TGTGCCATCAGCCGGACAGGGTCCTCTGGGGCCAACGTCCTGACTTTA.

The V call is TRBV29-1, the J call TRBJ2-2; D not certain. V was cut by 3 bases and J by 10 bases, with 6 bases left in between. CDR3 length: 10 residues. CDR1 and CDR2 (germline): SQVTM, ANQGSEA. The CDR3 region is CSVEGEELFF. The CDR3 nucleotides read TGCAGCGTTGAGGGCGAGGAGCTGTTTTTT.

Ten or more counts support this clonotype. The rearrangement joins TRBV9 to TRBJ1-1; maybe TRBD1 (5 bases). This CDR3 has 13 residues. V was clipped by 0 bases and J by 5 bases, with 8 bases between them. Germline V gene lookup returns CDR1 SGDLS and CDR2 YYNGEE. Here the CDR3 reads CASSVAGETEAFF. CDR3 sequence (DNA): TGTGCCAGCAGCGTAGCGGGGGAAACTGAAGCTTTCTTT. The variable domain in full, completed from reference TRBV9 and TRBJ1-1, reads DSGVTQTPKHLITATGQRVTLRCSPRSGDLSVYWYQQSLDQGLQFLIQYYNGEERAKGNILERFSAQQFPDLHSELNLSSLELGDSALYFCASSVAGETEAFFGQGTRLTVV.

This chain joins TRBV25-1 and TRBJ1-3; 8 bases are shared with TRBD1. V trimming: 1 base; J trimming: 4 bases; junction bases outside the gene matches: 12. The CDR3 extends over 18 amino acids. CDR1 MGHDK and CDR2 SYGVNS come from the germline V gene. The CDR3 here is CASSELADRVEEGNTIYF. DNA for the CDR3: TGTGCCAGCAGTGAATTGGCGGACAGGGTGGAAGAAGGAAACACCATATATTTT.

This clonotype turned up a few times. The chain joins TRBV5-1 to TRBJ2-1; D is uncertain. The V and J ends lost 1 base and 2 bases respectively, with 1 base between them. CDR3 length equals 12 residues. Germline values: CDR1 SGHRS, CDR2 YFSETQ. This CDR3 reads CASSLPYNEQFF. CDR3 in DNA: TGCGCCAGCAGCTTGCCCTACAATGAGCAGTTCTTC.

This rearrangement joins TRBV7-2 to TRBJ2-3; the D gene could be TRBD1 or TRBD2 (5 bases each). V was pared by 5 bases and J by 4 bases, with 13 bases between. The germline CDR1 and CDR2 sequences are SGHTA and FQGNSA. This CDR3 is 14 amino acids long. In DNA form, the CDR3 reads TGTGCCAGCAGCAAGGGACCAGTCGCAGATACGCAGTATTTT. Its translation: CASSKGPVADTQYF.

This clonotype is categorized as medium-sized (0.01 to 0.1%). The V gene is TRBV6-4, the J gene TRBJ2-2; tentative D call: TRBD2 (6 bases). This CDR3 has 13 amino acids. CDR1 MRHNA and CDR2 SNTAGT come from the germline V gene. V dropped 3 bases and J dropped 4 bases, with 6 bases sitting between them. The CDR3 loop reads CASSETSTGELFF. The CDR3 DNA follows: TGTGCCAGCAGTGAGACTAGCACCGGGGAGCTGTTTTTT.

There are many counts of this clonotype. The chain employs TRBV6-6 and TRBJ2-3; D might be TRBD1 (6 bases). Trimming removed 2 bases at V and 0 bases at J, with 12 bases between. Per the germline V gene, CDR1 is MNHNY and CDR2 is SVGAGI (reference sequence). This CDR3 spans 16 amino acids. This CDR3 reads CASSYLDSTSTDTQYF. The CDR3 coding sequence is TGTGCCAGCAGTTACCTGGACAGCACTAGCACAGATACGCAGTATTTT.

The rearrangement links TRBV27 to TRBJ2-3; 9 nucleotides line up with TRBD2. Germline CDR1 is MNHEY and CDR2 is SMNVEV (reference sequence). This CDR3 contains 18 residues. Unmatched junction bases numbered 13, after V lost 4 bases and J lost 2 bases. The CDR3, as DNA: TGTGCCAGCAGTTCCGAGATACCCCTAGCGGGGTCCACAGATACGCAGTATTTT. It encodes CASSSEIPLAGSTDTQYF.

The V and J genes are TRBV18 and TRBJ1-1, with a weak D call TRBD1 (5 bases). V lost 6 bases, J lost 5 bases, and 13 bases lay in between. This CDR3 is 13 amino acids long. Germline CDR1 KGHSH, CDR2 LQKENI. The CDR3, as DNA: TGTGCCAGCTCCCCCGAGGGGAGAACTGAAGCTTTCTTT. This encodes CASSPEGRTEAFF.

This clonotype was counted many times. The chain links TRBV27 to TRBJ2-5; 11 nucleotides line up with TRBD2. V lost 7 bases, J lost 5 bases, and 9 bases stayed unmatched. Germline V lookup: CDR1 MNHEY, CDR2 SMNVEV (reference sequence). The CDR3 extends over 15 amino acids. CDR3 nucleotides: TGTGCCAGCACTCGTTTAGCGGGAGGGCCGGAGACCCAGTACTTC. This codes for CASTRLAGGPETQYF.

This clonotype has a handful of counts. The chain uses TRBV28 and TRBJ2-5; the D gene is possibly TRBD1 (5 bases). Trimming left V 1 base short and J 4 bases short, with 16 bases between. The CDR3 runs to 16 residues. The germline gives CDR1 MDHEN, CDR2 SYDVKM. The CDR3 spells CASSLLPGRWRETQYF. The CDR3 nucleotides read TGTGCCAGCAGTTTATTGCCAGGGCGCTGGCGAGAGACCCAGTACTTC.

This clonotype was observed at least ten times. The chain carries TRBV19 and TRBJ2-6, with D uncertain. Germline V gene lookup returns CDR1 LNHDA and CDR2 SQIVND (reference sequence). Trimming removed 4 bases from V and 2 bases from J, with 9 bases in between. This CDR3 spans 15 amino acids. Written as DNA, the CDR3 is TGTGCCAGTAGTAACACCAAGGCTGGGGCCAACGTCCTGACTTTC. It specifies CASSNTKAGANVLTF.

V gene TRBV4-1 combines with J gene TRBJ2-7; tentative D call: TRBD1 (7 bases). This CDR3 spans 14 amino acids. Germline loops: CDR1 MGHRA, CDR2 YSYEKL. Trimming pared 2 bases from V and 6 bases from J, leaving 14 bases between. The CDR3 DNA sequence: TGCGCCAGCAGCCAACCACGACAGGGACTCGAGCAGTACTTC. Its translation is CASSQPRQGLEQYF.

The sample holds a few counts of this clonotype. V is TRBV7-6 and J is TRBJ2-7, with a possible D match to TRBD1 (5 bases). The CDR3 runs to 14 residues. The V gene lost 1 base and the J gene lost 0 bases, with 7 bases spanning the gap. Germline CDR1 SGHVS, CDR2 FNYEAQ. DNA for the CDR3: TGTGCCAGCAGCTTAGGGGGCGGCTCCTACGAGCAGTACTTC. Translation: CASSLGGGSYEQYF.

This clonotype was picked up many times. The chain combines TRBV29-1 with TRBJ1-5; possibly TRBD1 for D (5 bases). The CDR3 covers 13 residues. Per the germline V gene, CDR1 is SQVTM and CDR2 is ANQGSEA. V lost 7 bases, J lost 3 bases, and 13 bases lay in between. Written as DNA, the CDR3 is TGCAGCGCCGAGGCAGGACACAATCAGCCCCAGCATTTT. Translated: CSAEAGHNQPQHF. Filled out from reference TRBV29-1 and TRBJ1-5, the complete variable domain reads SAVISQKPSRDICQRGTSLTIQCQVDSQVTMMFWYRQQPGQSLTLIATANQGSEATYESGFVIDKFPISRPNLTFSTLTVSNMSPEDSSIYLCSAEAGHNQPQHFGDGTRLSIL.

This clonotype was picked up many times. The chain uses TRBV4-1 and TRBJ2-1, with 9 bases lining up with TRBD2. CDR1 and CDR2 (germline): MGHRA, YSYEKL. The CDR3 has 16 residues. V shed 7 bases, J shed 2 bases, and the junction held 9 bases outside the gene matches. CDR3 sequence reads: CASMDSGRSPYNEQFF. The CDR3 DNA reads as TGCGCCAGCATGGATAGCGGGAGATCGCCCTACAATGAGCAGTTCTTC.

This clonotype was detected ten times or more. This chain joins TRBV7-8 and TRBJ1-1; 8 bases match TRBD1. Germline V lookup: CDR1 SGHVS, CDR2 FQNEAQ. This CDR3 contains 14 residues. The trim removed 2 bases at V and 2 bases at J, leaving 1 base unmatched. CDR3 sequence reads: CASSLQGANTEAFF. The CDR3 region has the DNA TGTGCCAGCAGCTTACAGGGGGCAAACACTGAAGCTTTCTTT.